Many counts were recorded for the clone carrying this T cell receptor (beta chain). The sample comes from a study of human T cells and chemical hapten exposure. Background on the study: Affected patients, primarily female, had alopecia areata, totalis or universalis.

CDR1 is SGDLS and CDR2 is YYNGEE in the germline V gene. The CDR3 length is 13 residues. Trimming stripped 4 bases from V and 0 bases from J, with 8 bases between. Time point here: patch test 1, 2 weeks after DPC sensitization. Stated treatment: therapeutic diphenylcyclopropenone sensitization with weekly scalp DPC. How the authors handled the data: Sampled TCR counts reached a median of roughly 98,000 per sample, with values ranging from about 23,224 to 690,600. Each CDR3 protein gets one entry after TCRdb re-called the RACE reads with MiXCR. The V and J calls reflect TCRdb's pipeline rather than the authors' work. The sample has about 360,000 distinct CDR3 sequences; approximately 6.3% are singletons.

The chain recombines TRBV9 with TRBJ2-7, with D hard to call. Source: whole blood, taken in connection with sensitization to the hapten diphenylcyclopropenone (DPC). The source is a young woman with alopecia areata. Some clones in this sample may be carry-over from other donors' samples. Here the CDR3 reads CASSPTPSYEQYF. The CDR3 DNA reads as TGTGCCAGCAGCCCCACCCCCTCCTACGAGCAGTACTTC.